The clone carrying this T cell receptor beta chain was detected a few times. Germline V gene sequence: CDR1 SGDLS, CDR2 YYNGEE. Germline trimming cut 2 bases from V and 0 bases from J; bases unmatched to any gene: 4. The CDR3 extends over 16 amino acids. Treatment described: oral pan-JAK inhibitor, 5-10 mg twice daily. The data derive from a study of CD8+ T cells in alopecia areata. cDNA prepared by RNA extraction and subsequent reverse transcription served as the template for sequencing. The method was immunoSEQ multiplex PCR; TCRdb's version includes in-frame clones alone and lacks a portion of them. The sample holds approximately 300,000 clones, over 45% seen once.

This chain uses TRBV9 with TRBJ2-4; 8 bases match TRBD1. Sequenced material: CD4+ T cells sorted from blood, taken at week 24, from a patient treated with tofacitinib. This receptor was obtained from a human donor with alopecia areata. The CDR3, as DNA: TGTGCCAGCAGCGTGACAGGGGAGGAAGCCAAAAACATTCAGTACTTC. It specifies CASSVTGEEAKNIQYF.